Listed here are 4 T cell receptor beta chains from one sample, sequenced in a study of shared clonotypes between healthy human individuals. Using immunoSEQ multiplex PCR, the repertoire was profiled, and TCRdb retains in-frame clones only, with some absent. In the table there are around 180,000 clones, 85% to 95% of which are singletons. The sequencing sample was made of naive CD4+ T cells sorted from blood. Subset specified: CD45RA+ positively selected. These receptors came from a woman aged 30 to 39 in good health.

The chain couples TRBV30 to TRBJ2-1, with 11 bases aligning to TRBD2. Germline lookup yields CDR1 GTSNPN and CDR2 SVGIG (reference sequence). With 0 bases clipped from V and 7 bases from J, the junction kept 8 bases outside the gene matches. The CDR3 covers 16 residues. This CDR3 is CAWSVWASGRRNEQFF. CDR3 nucleotide sequence: TGTGCCTGGAGTGTATGGGCTAGCGGGAGGCGGAATGAGCAGTTCTTC. The full variable domain, completed using reference TRBV30 and TRBJ2-1, is SQTIHQWPATLVQPVGSPLSLECTVEGTSNPNLYWYRQAAGRGLQLLFYSVGIGQISSEVPQNLSASRPQDRQFILSSKKLLLSDSGFYLCAWSVWASGRRNEQFFGPGTRLTVL.

This clone was detected only once. CDR3 sequence: CASKPRENPYEQYF. The CDR3 coding sequence is TGTGCCAGCAAGCCGCGGGAGAACCCCTACGAGCAGTACTTC. The rearrangement uses TRBV2 and TRBJ2-7; the match to TRBD2 covers 7 bases. The germline CDR1 and CDR2 sequences are SNHLY and FYNNEI. Unmatched junction bases numbered 8, after V lost 7 bases and J lost 2 bases. This CDR3 is 14 amino acids long.

This chain links TRBV6-5 with TRBJ1-2; D unresolved. With 6 bases removed from V and 6 bases from J, the gap between germline ends came to 8 bases. Germline V CDR1 and CDR2: MNHEY, SVGAGI. This CDR3 is built from 11 residues. CDR3 DNA: TGTGCCAGCAGGACCGCAGATGGCTACACCTTC. It is translated as CASRTADGYTF.

V and J are TRBV5-1 and TRBJ2-5; 10 nucleotides align to TRBD2. Germline V CDR1 and CDR2: SGHRS, YFSETQ. The CDR3 consists of 15 residues. After removal of 0 bases from V and 4 bases from J, the junction contained 3 bases not matched to a gene. The CDR3, as DNA: TGCGCCAGCAGCTTGGTGCCTAGCGGGAGAGAGACCCAGTACTTC. It yields the protein CASSLVPSGRETQYF. Looking up the rest from reference TRBV5-1 and TRBJ2-5 gives the full variable domain: KAGVTQTPRYLIKTRGQQVTLSCSPISGHRSVSWYQQTPGQGLQFLFEYFSETQRNKGNFPGRFSGRQFSNSRSEMNVSTLELGDSALYLCASSLVPSGRETQYFGPGTRLLVL.